This entry lists 32 T cell receptor beta chains sequenced from one sample in a study of Graves' ophthalmopathy and Graves' hyperthyroidism. RNA served as the template for amplifying TCR beta CDR3 regions. Investigators did first-round RT-PCR with HTBI primers, then second-round multiplex PCR. Via MiXCR, TCRdb re-called the multiplex PCR reads, giving one row per CDR3 protein. The data hold around 400,000 distinct CDR3 sequences, with approximately 21% observed a single time. Material for sequencing was peripheral blood. All receptors derive from a woman aged 18-29 years with stable Graves' hyperthyroidism.

This clonotype was seen ten or more times. The V and J genes are TRBV9 and TRBJ1-2; D not certain. Deletions cut 0 bases from V and 5 bases from J, with 11 bases between. Germline V gives CDR1 SGDLS, CDR2 YYNGEE. This CDR3 has 14 residues. The DNA for the CDR3 is TGTGCCAGCAGCGTAGATGGTCAGGAATATGGCTACACCTTC. Translated: CASSVDGQEYGYTF.

This clonotype has at least ten counts. One end of the junction fails to match germline, which may point to a read error. The chain links TRBV7-3 to TRBJ2-4, with D perhaps matching TRBD1 (6 bases). CDR1 SGHTA and CDR2 FQGTGA come from the germline V gene. The CDR3 runs 15 residues. The CDR3 is CASSLRRGGTNIKYF. The CDR3 bases are TGTGCCAGCAGCTTAAGAAGGGGTGGGACAAACATTAAGTACTTC. Full variable domain (rest looked up from reference TRBV7-3 and TRBJ2-4): GAGVSQTPSNKVTEKGKYVELRCDPISGHTALYWYRQSLGQGPEFLIYFQGTGAADDSGLPNDRFFAVRPEGSVSTLKIQRTERGDSAVYLCASSLRRGGTNIKYFGAGTRLSVL.

The table lists this clonotype with many counts. Written as DNA, the CDR3 is TGTGCCAGCAGCTTGTACTCTGGAAACACCATATATTTT. This sequence encodes CASSLYSGNTIYF. The chain is built from TRBV7-9 and TRBJ1-3; D remains ambiguous. V was clipped by 3 bases and J by 0 bases, with 3 bases between them. The CDR3 has 13 residues. Germline values: CDR1 SEHNR, CDR2 FQNEAQ (reference sequence).

The table lists this clonotype with many counts. CDR3 loop: CASRREGYEQYF. The CDR3 DNA follows: TGTGCCAGCAGGAGGGAAGGCTACGAGCAGTACTTC. The chain employs TRBV6-1 and TRBJ2-7; D might be TRBD2 (5 bases). The CDR3 is 12 amino acids. V shed 6 bases and J shed 3 bases, with 9 bases lying between them. The germline V gene encodes CDR1 MNHNS and CDR2 SASEGT.

This clonotype was observed at least ten times. The chain recombines TRBV6-5 with TRBJ1-5; 9 positions match TRBD1. In germline, CDR1 is MNHEY, CDR2 SVGAGI. V trimming: 4 bases; J trimming: 3 bases; junction bases outside the gene matches: 1. CDR3 length: 14 residues. CDR3 amino acids: CASSWTGDNQPQHF. In DNA, the CDR3 is TGTGCCAGCAGTTGGACAGGGGACAATCAGCCCCAGCATTTT.

Many counts were recorded for this clonotype. V is TRBV5-1 and J is TRBJ2-3; 10 bases match TRBD2. Trimming took 2 bases from V and 4 from J; bases not matched to a gene: 4. The V gene's germline CDR1 is SGHRS and CDR2 YFSETQ. The CDR3 is made up of 15 amino acids. The CDR3 DNA sequence: TGCGCCAGCAGCTTAGCGGGAGGGCCCGCAGATACGCAGTATTTT. It translates to CASSLAGGPADTQYF.

The V gene is TRBV28, the J gene TRBJ2-5, with D unresolved. The germline V gene has CDR1 MDHEN and CDR2 SYDVKM. The length of the CDR3 is 13 residues. Deletions cut 7 bases from V and 3 bases from J, with 12 bases between. The CDR3 sequence: CASKSYGEETQYF. Written as DNA, the CDR3 is TGTGCCAGCAAGTCTTACGGAGAAGAGACCCAGTACTTC.

This clonotype was counted at least ten times. The chain couples TRBV12-5 to TRBJ2-5; D gene uncertain. This CDR3 is 12 amino acids long. The germline V and J ends were trimmed by 5 bases and 4 bases, with 8 bases remaining between them. Germline loops: CDR1 LGHNT, CDR2 FRNRAP. Here the CDR3 reads CASGRTAETQYF. The CDR3 bases are TGTGCTAGTGGTCGGACCGCAGAGACCCAGTACTTC. The variable domain in full, with the rest retrieved from reference TRBV12-5 and TRBJ2-5, is DARVTQTPRHKVTEMGQEVTMRCQPILGHNTVFWYRQTMMQGLELLAYFRNRAPLDDSGMPKDRFSAEMPDATLATLKIQPSEPRDSAVYFCASGRTAETQYFGPGTRLLVL.

The chain recombines TRBV10-3 with TRBJ1-2, with 9 nucleotides matching TRBD1. This CDR3 comprises 13 residues. The germline V gene encodes CDR1 ENHRY and CDR2 SYGVKD. Trimming cost V 8 bases and J 6 bases; bases outside gene matches: 7. The CDR3 reads CAISPGQGDGYTF. The CDR3 nucleotides are TGTGCCATCTCACCGGGACAGGGAGATGGCTACACCTTC.

This clonotype was counted many times. The chain uses TRBV19 and TRBJ1-2, with no clear D. From germline, CDR1 is LNHDA and CDR2 SQIVND (reference sequence). The CDR3 loop spans 12 amino acids. V lost 0 bases and J 7 bases, leaving 6 bases between the germline ends. The CDR3 here is CASSIDRRGYTF. CDR3 nucleotides: TGTGCCAGTAGTATAGATCGGCGTGGCTACACCTTC.

This clonotype was seen at least ten times. J is TRBJ2-2 and V is TRBV7-2, with D perhaps matching TRBD1 or TRBD2 (5 bases each). The V gene lost 4 bases and the J gene lost 6 bases, with 15 bases spanning the gap. The germline V gene encodes CDR1 SGHTA and CDR2 FQGNSA. The CDR3 spans 15 residues. The CDR3 sequence: CASSSEGHSAGELFF. CDR3 DNA sequence: TGTGCCAGCAGCTCCGAGGGGCACAGCGCCGGGGAGCTGTTTTTT.

On this clonotype itself: This could be a read error, since a much larger clone is one nucleotide away. The chain has TRBV6-1 and TRBJ1-1, with 7 bases identical to TRBD1. Germline V gene data show CDR1 as MNHNS and CDR2 as SASEGT. This CDR3 contains 13 residues. The DNA of the CDR3 is TGTGCCAGCAGTCCAGGGGGGAGCACTGAAGCTTGCTTT. Translated, it gives CASSPGGSTEACF.

The V call is TRBV20-1, the J call TRBJ1-1, with D hard to call. Between the trimmed V and J ends, which lost 3 bases and 5 bases, there was a span of 10 bases. This CDR3 has 12 amino acids. Per the germline V gene, CDR1 is DFQATT and CDR2 is SNEGSKA (reference sequence). CDR3 in DNA: TGCAGTGCTAGCCCAAAGAGGACTGAAGCTTTCTTT. Its protein is CSASPKRTEAFF.

This clonotype was found many times. The V and J genes are TRBV11-2 and TRBJ2-7; no definite D call. V lost 5 bases, J lost 6 bases, and 14 bases lay in between. Germline CDR1 SGHAT, CDR2 FQNNGV. The CDR3 spans 13 residues. The chain's CDR3 is CASSPLGRAEQYF. The CDR3 nucleotides read TGTGCCAGCAGCCCCCTAGGGCGAGCCGAGCAGTACTTC. Filled out from reference TRBV11-2 and TRBJ2-7, the complete variable domain reads EAGVAQSPRYKIIEKRQSVAFWCNPISGHATLYWYQQILGQGPKLLIQFQNNGVVDDSQLPKDRFSAERLKGVDSTLKIQPAKLEDSAVYLCASSPLGRAEQYFGPGTRLTVT.

With regard to this clonotype: A much more abundant neighbour one base away suggests this may be a read error. The conserved phenylalanine or tryptophan normally closing the CDR3 is absent here, so this likely arose from a read error. The rearrangement links TRBV19 to TRBJ1-5; D unclear. This CDR3 is 13 amino acids long. Germline lookup yields CDR1 LNHDA and CDR2 SQIVND (reference sequence). Trimming took 4 bases from V and 7 from J, leaving 11 bases between them. The CDR3 reads CASSSFGVQPQHY. The CDR3 DNA reads TGTGCCAGTAGTAGTTTCGGAGTCCAGCCCCAGCATTAT.

There are many counts of this clonotype. The chain links TRBV27 to TRBJ2-7, with D hard to call. Trimming stripped 6 bases from V and 0 bases from J, with 12 bases between. This CDR3 contains 14 residues. Germline CDR1 and CDR2: MNHEY and SMNVEV (reference sequence). CDR3 region: CASRQTWSSYEQYF. The DNA of the CDR3 is TGTGCCAGCAGGCAGACTTGGAGCTCCTACGAGCAGTACTTC.

This clonotype has ten or more counts. V gene TRBV20-1 combines with J gene TRBJ2-7; 11 nucleotides align to TRBD2. The CDR3 extends over 14 amino acids. Germline CDR1 reads DFQATT; CDR2 reads SNEGSKA (reference sequence). V lost 1 base and J lost 3; bases outside the gene matches: 2. The CDR3 DNA is TGCAGTGCTAGAGGACTAGCGGGAAACTACGAGCAGTACTTC. Amino acid sequence: CSARGLAGNYEQYF.

This clonotype was recorded at least ten times. This chain connects TRBV27 to TRBJ2-7; TRBD2 matches 13 bases. The CDR3 totals 15 residues. After removal of 11 bases from V and 6 bases from J, the junction contained 13 bases not matched to a gene. The germline CDR1 and CDR2 sequences are MNHEY and SMNVEV (reference sequence). CDR3 amino acids: CAGPGLAGIVCEQYF. The CDR3 nucleotides read TGTGCCGGCCCGGGACTAGCGGGAATTGTGTGCGAGCAGTACTTC.

CDR3 DNA sequence: TGTGCCAGCAGGGATCGAGTAGTTAATCAGCCCCAGCATTTT. The encoded protein is CASRDRVVNQPQHF. V is TRBV6-4 and J is TRBJ1-5; D is undetermined. Looked up from germline, CDR1 is MRHNA and CDR2 is SNTAGT. The V end was cut by 6 bases, the J end by 4 bases, with 13 bases between. The length of the CDR3 is 14 residues.

The CDR3 nucleotides are TGTGCCACCAGCAATCAGCGGGTAGCCGAGCAGTACTTC. It yields the protein CATSNQRVAEQYF. This sequence joins TRBV15 and TRBJ2-7, with D possibly TRBD2 on 6 matching bases. The CDR3 sequence is 13 residues long. Trimming removed 4 bases from V and 6 bases from J, with 13 bases in between. Germline assignment: CDR1 LNHNV and CDR2 YYDKDF (reference sequence).

At least ten counts were recorded for this clonotype. CDR3 residues: CSVDLEGLAGETQYF. The CDR3 DNA sequence: TGCAGCGTTGATCTGGAGGGCCTAGCGGGAGAGACCCAGTACTTC. The chain is built from TRBV29-1 and TRBJ2-5; 8 bases align to TRBD2. CDR1 SQVTM and CDR2 ANQGSEA come from the germline V gene. Unmatched junction bases numbered 10, after V lost 3 bases and J lost 4 bases. The CDR3 loop spans 15 amino acids.

This clonotype was seen many times. In DNA, the CDR3 is TGTGCCAGCAGTGAAGCCGCGGGTAGCAATCAGCCCCAGCATTTT. It specifies CASSEAAGSNQPQHF. The rearrangement uses TRBV6-1 and TRBJ1-5; D unresolved. This CDR3 comprises 15 residues. Trimming took 0 bases from V and 0 from J, leaving 6 bases between them. Germline V gene sequence: CDR1 MNHNS, CDR2 SASEGT.

This clonotype has only a few counts. The chain uses TRBV30 and TRBJ1-1; 7 bases are shared with TRBD1. Germline assignment: CDR1 GTSNPN and CDR2 SVGIG (reference sequence). J was trimmed by 1 base and V by 1 base; bases with no gene match: 6. CDR3 length: 15 amino acids. The CDR3 DNA follows: TGTGCCTGGAGTGGGGGACAGAGCGGGAACACTGAAGCTTTCTTT. Its translation: CAWSGGQSGNTEAFF. The complete variable domain, with remaining parts taken from reference TRBV30 and TRBJ1-1, reads SQTIHQWPATLVQPVGSPLSLECTVEGTSNPNLYWYRQAAGRGLQLLFYSVGIGQISSEVPQNLSASRPQDRQFILSSKKLLLSDSGFYLCAWSGGQSGNTEAFFGQGTRLTVV.

The rearrangement joins TRBV19 to TRBJ1-1; unclear D gene. Germline assignment: CDR1 LNHDA and CDR2 SQIVND (reference sequence). This CDR3 contains 11 residues. V was pared by 3 bases and J by 7 bases, with 6 bases between. CDR3 nucleotides: TGTGCCAGTAGTATGCTGGGTGAAGCTTTCTTT. It translates to CASSMLGEAFF.

This clonotype was seen ten or more times. The genes are TRBV20-1 and TRBJ1-2; the D gene is possibly TRBD1 (5 bases). The CDR3 contains 12 residues. Trimming took 5 bases from V and 2 from J, leaving 9 bases between them. The V gene's germline CDR1 is DFQATT and CDR2 SNEGSKA (reference sequence). Written as DNA, the CDR3 is TGCAGTGCTGAGGGGCCGAACTATGGCTACACCTTC. This gives the protein CSAEGPNYGYTF.

This clonotype came up many times. V usage is TRBV20-1 and J usage is TRBJ1-5, with a tentative D call TRBD1 (6 bases). Germline-derived CDR1 and CDR2 are DFQATT and SNEGSKA (reference sequence). Trimming shortened V by 2 bases and J by 2 bases, and 10 bases separated the two germline ends. The CDR3 runs 14 residues. The DNA of the CDR3 is TGCAGTGCTAGATTACAGGGTCGCAATCAGCCCCAGCATTTT. Encoded protein: CSARLQGRNQPQHF.

This clonotype was picked up a small number of times. V usage is TRBV12-3 or TRBV12-4 and J usage is TRBJ1-5, with D unclear. CDR3 length: 17 residues. V was pared by 1 base and J by 2 bases, with 15 bases between. CDR3 region: CASSLEFRQEGNQPQHF. CDR3 DNA: TGTGCCAGCAGTTTAGAATTTAGGCAGGAGGGCAATCAGCCCCAGCATTTT.

Concerning this clonotype itself: Germline is not matched at one junction end, which may reflect a read error. The J gene is TRBJ1-1, the V gene TRBV27; 9 positions match TRBD1. The CDR3 loop spans 17 amino acids. Germline V gene lookup returns CDR1 MNHEY and CDR2 SMNVEV (reference sequence). The CDR3 loop reads CTSSLHPRDRVSTEAFF. The CDR3 DNA is TGTACCAGCAGTTTACATCCCCGGGACAGGGTGAGCACTGAAGCTTTCTTT.

This clonotype was observed at least ten times. This chain links TRBV7-2 with TRBJ1-6; 8 bases agree with TRBD1. The CDR3 length is 16 residues. V trimming: 2 bases; J trimming: 7 bases; junction bases outside the gene matches: 7. Germline V gene sequence: CDR1 SGHTA, CDR2 FQGNSA. The CDR3 DNA reads TGTGCCAGCAGCTTACAAGGACAGGGCCTCAATTCACCCCTCCACTTT. Its protein product is CASSLQGQGLNSPLHF.

This clonotype appeared many times. The V call is TRBV10-3, the J call TRBJ2-5; tentatively, D is TRBD1 (6 bases). CDR1 ENHRY and CDR2 SYGVKD come from the germline V gene. The CDR3 consists of 14 residues. Trimming removed 5 bases at V and 1 base at J, with 11 bases between. This chain's CDR3 is CAISTTGAQETQYF. CDR3 nucleotides: TGTGCCATCAGTACGACAGGTGCCCAAGAGACCCAGTACTTC.

This clonotype was counted many times. The J gene is TRBJ2-5, the V gene TRBV24-1, with 9 positions matching TRBD2. J lost 5 bases, V lost 4 bases, and 10 bases had no gene match. Germline loops: CDR1 KGHDR, CDR2 SFDVKD. CDR3 size: 16 residues. CDR3 amino acids: CATSEEVAGVGETQYF. As DNA, the CDR3 is TGTGCCACCAGTGAAGAGGTAGCGGGAGTGGGGGAGACCCAGTACTTC.

In this sample, this clonotype turned up many times. The chain carries TRBV5-5 and TRBJ1-5; D possibly corresponds to TRBD1 (6 bases). There are 14 residues in the CDR3. V lost 1 base and J 7 bases, leaving 12 bases between the germline ends. Per germline, CDR1 SGHKS and CDR2 YYEKEE (reference sequence). CDR3 in amino acids: CASSLRQVRQPQHF. The CDR3 nucleotides are TGTGCCAGCAGCTTGAGACAGGTTCGGCAGCCCCAGCATTTT.